The clone carrying this TCR beta chain was observed at least ten times. The sample belongs to a study of HIV-infected patients and healthy controls. Around 530 ng RNA was reverse transcribed with alpha and beta constant-region primers. Separate chain-specific third strand synthesis with multiplexing indices produced the alpha and beta libraries. TCRdb called the 5' RACE reads again in MiXCR, with one record for every CDR3 protein. The table shows some 20,000 distinct CDR3 sequences, with approximately 9.5% occurring only once. Germline-derived CDR1 and CDR2 are DFQATT and SNEGSKA (reference sequence). CDR3 length: 19 residues. The junction had 21 bases not matched to a gene; V was cut back by 1 base and J by 6 bases. The repertoire came from unfractionated whole blood and reflected all unsorted peripheral T cells.

The specimen sequenced was blood. The chain has TRBV20-1 and TRBJ2-1; 7 bases match TRBD2. This clonotype was sampled from an adult in good health. The CDR3 spells CSARGVGGGIPVSGNEQFF. CDR3 nucleotides: TGCAGTGCTAGAGGGGTTGGGGGAGGGATTCCGGTTTCGGGCAATGAGCAGTTCTTC.